This T cell receptor (beta chain) is from a study of T cell responses to AZD1222 COVID-19 vaccine. Whole-study findings and limits: Reportedly, close to half of spike-specific TCRs are directed against unmutated variant regions. Spike regions recognized by vaccine-associated CD4 TCRs spanned the protein, led by 160-218 and 743-854. Recipients of two AZD1222 doses showed rising Spike-specific TCR breadth and depth. Donors were mostly white British, more females; clonal diversity possibly underestimated.

As to this clone: Its antigen remains unidentified.

The CDR3 is 16 residues long. TCRdb's table, derived via immunoSEQ multiplex PCR, lists solely in-frame clones and lacks some. The sample includes about 100,000 clones, 70% to 90% of them seen just once. The chain links TRBV21-1 to TRBJ2-7; the table calls TRBD2, which could not be checked here. TRBV21-1 is annotated as a pseudogene. This specimen consisted of peripheral blood, obtained 28 days after the second AZD1222 dose. This sequence originates from an adult who received the AZD1222 COVID-19 vaccine. CDR3 sequence (DNA): TGTGCCAGCAGTTCCGAGGCAGAAATGGGGGGCTACGAGCAGTACTTC. It is translated as CASSSEAEMGGYEQYF.